The next 20 T cell receptor beta chains were all read from a single sample in a study of T cells in Graves' hyperthyroidism and ophthalmopathy. TCR beta CDR3 regions were amplified from RNA. First-round RT-PCR of the TCR CDR3 relied on the HTBI primer set. From the multiplex PCR reads, TCRdb called clonotypes with MiXCR, one entry per CDR3 protein. The table shows fewer than 40,000 distinct CDR3 sequences, with about 50% occurring only once. The sample taken for sequencing was blood. The receptor source for this set is a man aged 35-49 years with Graves' ophthalmopathy.

The rearrangement joins TRBV4-1 to TRBJ2-3, with TRBD2 matching 10 bases. This CDR3 region has 16 residues. The J segment lost 2 bases and the V segment lost 4 bases, leaving 6 bases of the junction unmatched. The germline V gene has CDR1 MGHRA and CDR2 YSYEKL. The CDR3 DNA reads as TGCGCCAGCAGCCTCAAACTAGCGGGGCTCACAGATACGCAGTATTTT. It yields the protein CASSLKLAGLTDTQYF.

Many counts were recorded for this clonotype. The chain recombines TRBV29-1 with TRBJ1-4, with a tentative D call TRBD1 (5 bases). Germline CDR1 reads SQVTM; CDR2 reads ANQGSEA. The CDR3 consists of 14 residues. The germline V and J ends were trimmed by 6 bases and 7 bases, with 18 bases remaining between them. The CDR3 DNA sequence: TGCAGCGTCTCCGGGGGAGGGGTTACTGAAAAACTGTTTTTT. Its protein is CSVSGGGVTEKLFF.

This clonotype was recorded at least ten times. The rearrangement joins TRBV12-3 or TRBV12-4 to TRBJ2-7, with 10 bases fitting TRBD1. V lost 5 bases, J lost 0 bases, and 4 bases stayed unmatched. The CDR3 covers 15 residues. CDR3 DNA: TGTGCCAGCAGTCTGGGACAGGGGTTCTCCTACGAGCAGTACTTC. Its protein is CASSLGQGFSYEQYF.

Points on this clonotype: Compared with germline, one end of the junction differs, possibly owing to a read error. This chain uses TRBV19 with TRBJ1-2; 7 nucleotides line up with TRBD1. The CDR3 totals 14 residues. Germline assignment: CDR1 LNHDA and CDR2 SQIVND (reference sequence). CDR3 sequence (DNA): TGTGCCAGTTGTCCGTCCGGGACAGCGTATGGCCACACCTTC. It encodes CASCPSGTAYGHTF.

This clonotype was seen at least ten times. The rearrangement joins TRBV27 to TRBJ1-6; D unresolved. The germline V gene encodes CDR1 MNHEY and CDR2 SMNVEV (reference sequence). The CDR3 loop spans 16 amino acids. V was trimmed by 5 bases and J by 0 bases, leaving 11 bases between them. CDR3 amino acids: CASSTSLGSYNSPLHF. Here the CDR3 DNA reads TGTGCCAGCAGTACCTCCCTGGGCTCCTATAATTCACCCCTCCACTTT.

The rearrangement joins TRBV5-6 to TRBJ2-7; 8 bases are a match to TRBD2. This CDR3 contains 19 residues. Looked up from germline, CDR1 is SGHDT and CDR2 is YYEEEE. The ends lost 4 bases at V and 5 bases at J; junction bases unmatched: 23. This CDR3 reads CASSQVPYPTSGSSHEQYF. The CDR3 DNA reads TGTGCCAGCAGCCAAGTCCCTTACCCAACTAGCGGTAGCTCTCACGAGCAGTACTTC.

In its sample, this clonotype was seen many times. The genes are TRBV28 and TRBJ1-5; TRBD1 is a possible D gene (6 bases). V dropped 6 bases and J dropped 7 bases, with 13 bases sitting between them. The CDR3 runs to 13 residues. CDR1 and CDR2 (germline): MDHEN, SYDVKM. CDR3 sequence (DNA): TGTGCCAGCAGACTTACAGACAGGCAGCCCCAGCATTTT. This translates into CASRLTDRQPQHF.

A few counts support this clonotype. The CDR3 protein is CASRASSSSYEQYF. The CDR3 region has the DNA TGTGCCAGCAGAGCTAGTAGCAGTTCCTACGAGCAGTACTTC. J is TRBJ2-7 and V is TRBV12-3 or TRBV12-4; D is unclear. The CDR3 sequence is 14 residues long. V was trimmed by 6 bases and J by 1 base, leaving 13 bases between them.

A word on this clonotype: Possible read error: a much larger clone is one base away. The chain joins TRBV19 to TRBJ2-1; D call uncertain. CDR3 length equals 11 residues. Germline lookup yields CDR1 LNHDA and CDR2 SQIVND (reference sequence). CDR3: CTSSSPSEQFF. For the CDR3, the DNA is TGTACCAGTAGTTCACCAAGTGAGCAGTTCTTC.

Concerning this clonotype: The germline gene is not matched at one end of the junction; a read error may be the cause. The genes are TRBV2 and TRBJ2-5; 12 positions agree with TRBD1. Germline CDR1 reads SNHLY; CDR2 reads FYNNEI. This CDR3 contains 14 residues. The CDR3 protein is CASRGTGGGETQNF. Written as DNA, the CDR3 is TGTGCAAGCAGAGGGACAGGGGGCGGGGAGACCCAGAACTTC.

In its sample, this clonotype was seen many times. This chain joins TRBV24-1 and TRBJ2-1; 10 positions agree with TRBD1. The junction had 11 bases not matched to a gene; V was cut back by 5 bases and J by 5 bases. The CDR3 has 17 residues. Germline lookup yields CDR1 KGHDR and CDR2 SFDVKD. CDR3 region: CATSVMLRDRGHNEQFF. The CDR3 DNA reads TGTGCCACCAGTGTTATGCTCCGGGACAGGGGCCACAATGAGCAGTTCTTC.

At least ten counts were recorded for this clonotype. This chain uses TRBV7-9 with TRBJ2-7, with 7 bases identical to TRBD1. Germline V gene sequence: CDR1 SEHNR, CDR2 FQNEAQ (reference sequence). This CDR3 region has 15 residues. J lost 0 bases, V lost 5 bases, and 7 bases had no gene match. CDR3 DNA sequence: TGTGCCAGCAGCCTCCGGACAGGTACCTCCTACGAGCAGTACTTC. As protein: CASSLRTGTSYEQYF.

The rearrangement uses TRBV30 and TRBJ1-4; TRBD1 matches 10 bases. Germline V gene data show CDR1 as GTSNPN and CDR2 as SVGIG (reference sequence). V was pared by 6 bases and J by 8 bases, with 6 bases of the junction left unmatched. The CDR3 spans 13 residues. CDR3 nucleotides: TGTGCCTGCTCCGGGACAGGGGACGAAAAACTGTTTTTT. The encoded protein is CACSGTGDEKLFF.

Concerning this clonotype itself: The limits of the CDR3 on the DNA are not certain, so only TCRdb's listed CDR3 is given. The V call is TRBV7-6, the J call TRBJ2-2; no check of the table's D call, TRBD2, against the DNA was made. The CDR3 numbers 16 amino acids, ends counted. CDR1 is SGHVS, CDR2 FNYEAQ, per germline. The CDR3 protein is CASSGGAEQYFGELFF.

This chain connects TRBV7-2 to TRBJ2-7, with D possibly TRBD2 on 7 matching bases. The V gene's germline CDR1 is SGHTA and CDR2 FQGNSA. This CDR3 contains 14 residues. Trimming took off 5 bases at V and 0 bases at J, with 11 bases between the two ends. This CDR3 is CASSRGGTSYEQYF. The CDR3, as DNA: TGTGCCAGCAGCCGCGGGGGCACCTCCTACGAGCAGTACTTC.

With regard to this clonotype: This CDR3 fails to terminate in the conserved phenylalanine or tryptophan, so it likely reflects a read error. This chain uses TRBV20-1 with TRBJ1-1; TRBD1 matches at 7 bases. The CDR3 consists of 15 residues. The germline gives CDR1 DFQATT, CDR2 SNEGSKA (reference sequence). The CDR3 coding sequence is TGCAGTGCTAGAGACGCGGGACAGCCGAACACCGAAGCTTTCTCT. Its protein product is CSARDAGQPNTEAFS.

This clonotype is termed medium-sized (0.01 to 0.1%). The chain employs TRBV2 and TRBJ2-1; 9 nucleotides line up with TRBD1. Germline lookup yields CDR1 SNHLY and CDR2 FYNNEI. J gave up 8 bases and V 6 bases, and 5 bases lay outside the gene matches. The CDR3 has 13 amino acids. The CDR3 DNA sequence: TGTGCCAGCAGCCTCGGGACAGGGTATGAGCAGTTCTTC. As protein: CASSLGTGYEQFF. Based on the CDR3 plus reference TRBV2 and TRBJ2-1, the full variable domain is EPEVTQTPSHQVTQMGQEVILRCVPISNHLYFYWYRQILGQKVEFLVSFYNNEISEKSEIFDDQFSVERPDGSNFTLKIRSTKLEDSAMYFCASSLGTGYEQFFGPGTRLTVL.

For this clonotype: One junction end disagrees with the germline gene, perhaps due to a read error. The rearrangement joins TRBV28 to TRBJ2-3; the D is unclear. With the DNA end fitting TRBJ1-5 better, the J assignment may be wrong. The CDR3 has 15 residues. Germline assignment: CDR1 MDHEN and CDR2 SYDVKM. CDR3 loop: CASTESGYSTDTQHF. The CDR3 nucleotides read TGTGCTAGCACCGAGTCGGGCTATAGCACAGATACGCAGCATTTT.

This clonotype was seen at least ten times. The rearrangement links TRBV7-2 to TRBJ1-1, with D perhaps TRBD1 (6 bases). The CDR3 is made up of 13 amino acids. The germline CDR1 and CDR2 sequences are SGHTA and FQGNSA. Trimming stripped 4 bases from V and 9 bases from J, with 15 bases between. CDR3 loop: CASSSGTSLKAFF. CDR3 nucleotides: TGTGCCAGCAGCTCCGGGACATCCCTCAAAGCTTTCTTT.

The chain combines TRBV7-2 with TRBJ2-7; D remains unclear. Germline CDR1 SGHTA, CDR2 FQGNSA. The V end lost 3 bases, the J end lost 2 bases, and 14 bases lay between the germline ends. CDR3 size: 15 residues. The CDR3 DNA reads as TGTGCCAGCAGCTTCCCAGGATCCTTCACCTACGAGCAGTACTTC. Its protein product is CASSFPGSFTYEQYF.